The 19 T cell receptor beta chains below were found in one sample sequenced in a study of blood T cell repertoires in COVID-19. Profiling relied on immunoSEQ multiplex PCR, and the TCRdb table lists in-frame clones only, not all of them. The sample has around 31,000 clones, 85% to 90% seen once. The material sequenced was peripheral blood. These TCRs come from a man of 80 years or more with acute or convalescent COVID-19.

This chain joins TRBV3-1 (or the pseudogene TRBV3-2) and TRBJ1-2; 8 nucleotides agree with TRBD1. The germline V gene encodes CDR1 LGHDT and CDR2 YNNKEL (reference sequence). CDR3 size: 14 residues. Germline trimming cut 4 bases from V and 4 bases from J; bases unmatched to any gene: 5. In DNA, the CDR3 is TGTGCCAGCAGCCGACCGGGACAGGTCTATGGCTACACCTTC. It codes for CASSRPGQVYGYTF.

The chain carries TRBV20-1 and TRBJ2-5; D remains ambiguous. Germline assignment: CDR1 DFQATT and CDR2 SNEGSKA (reference sequence). The CDR3 extends over 11 amino acids. V gave up 3 bases and J gave up 4 bases, with 6 bases separating them. The CDR3 region is CSASLVETQYF. CDR3 nucleotides: TGCAGTGCTAGTCTAGTAGAGACCCAGTACTTC.

The chain has TRBV28 and TRBJ2-7, with D tentatively TRBD1 (5 bases). Germline CDR1 and CDR2: MDHEN and SYDVKM. V was trimmed by 5 bases and J by 7 bases, leaving 21 bases between them. This CDR3 comprises 15 residues. CDR3: CASSVGPRAMGEQYF. CDR3 nucleotides: TGTGCCAGCAGTGTAGGACCCAGGGCAATGGGAGAGCAGTACTTC.

This chain joins TRBV19 and TRBJ1-1; D is ambiguous. CDR1 LNHDA and CDR2 SQIVND come from the germline V gene (reference sequence). This CDR3 spans 13 amino acids. V lost 1 base, J lost 1 base, and 4 bases lay in between. The CDR3 DNA is TGTGCCAGTAGTATAGCGAGGAACACTGAAGCTTTCTTT. Protein product: CASSIARNTEAFF.

This clone occurred a few times. This chain connects TRBV9 to TRBJ1-1, with D possibly TRBD1 on 6 matching bases. V was trimmed by 4 bases and J by 1 base, leaving 14 bases between them. The CDR3 totals 15 residues. CDR1 is SGDLS, CDR2 YYNGEE, per germline. The CDR3 nucleotides read TGTGCCAGCAGCAGCCTTGGACAGCAGAACACTGAAGCTTTCTTT. As protein: CASSSLGQQNTEAFF. The whole variable domain, filled in from reference TRBV9 and TRBJ1-1, reads DSGVTQTPKHLITATGQRVTLRCSPRSGDLSVYWYQQSLDQGLQFLIQYYNGEERAKGNILERFSAQQFPDLHSELNLSSLELGDSALYFCASSSLGQQNTEAFFGQGTRLTVV.

This chain connects TRBV18 to TRBJ2-2; D might be TRBD2 (6 bases). CDR1 and CDR2 from the germline V gene are KGHSH and LQKENI. The ends were cut back, 1 base at V and 3 bases at J, with 12 bases in the middle. This CDR3 is built from 16 residues. The CDR3 sequence: CASSPRAGLHTGELFF. In DNA, the CDR3 is TGTGCCAGCTCACCACGAGCGGGTTTGCACACCGGGGAGCTGTTTTTT.

The J gene is TRBJ2-1, the V gene TRBV9; 7 bases agree with TRBD2. Trimming at V came to 5 bases and at J to 2 bases, leaving 10 bases not matched to a gene. Germline CDR1 SGDLS, CDR2 YYNGEE. CDR3 length: 16 amino acids. The CDR3 region has the DNA TGTGCCAGCAGTGTGGGGCAGGGAGGGGCCTACAATGAGCAGTTCTTC. Translation gives CASSVGQGGAYNEQFF.

The rearrangement joins TRBV13 to TRBJ2-2, with a tentative D call TRBD1 (6 bases). There are 15 residues in the CDR3. Germline CDR1 is PRHDT and CDR2 is FYEKMQ (reference sequence). V dropped 5 bases and J dropped 4 bases, with 14 bases sitting between them. CDR3 sequence reads: CASSRGRGGTGELFF. The CDR3 DNA reads TGTGCCAGCAGCAGGGGCAGGGGTGGCACCGGGGAGCTGTTTTTT.

This chain uses TRBV19 with TRBJ1-5; D is ambiguous. The germline V and J ends were trimmed by 5 bases and 9 bases, with 14 bases remaining between them. The germline V gene encodes CDR1 LNHDA and CDR2 SQIVND (reference sequence). CDR3 length: 13 amino acids. The CDR3 DNA is TGTGCCAGTAGTTTCGGGGAAGGACGGCCCCAGCATTTT. Translating it yields CASSFGEGRPQHF.

The chain employs TRBV10-1 and TRBJ1-1; no definite D call. The ends were cut back, 2 bases at V and 8 bases at J, with 9 bases in the middle. CDR1 is WNHNN, CDR2 SYGVQD, per germline (reference sequence). The CDR3 spans 12 residues. CDR3 sequence reads: CASSEANEEAFF. Here the CDR3 DNA reads TGCGCCAGCAGTGAGGCCAACGAGGAAGCTTTCTTT.

The genes are TRBV6-4 and TRBJ1-1; 7 bases are shared with TRBD1. V was clipped by 3 bases and J by 11 bases; unmatched bases: 12. The CDR3 consists of 14 residues. Germline V gives CDR1 MRHNA, CDR2 SNTAGT. The CDR3 DNA follows: TGTGCCAGCAGTGAGACCGGGCCCGGGGGACAGGCTTTCTTT. Translated: CASSETGPGGQAFF.

The chain has TRBV9 and TRBJ1-6, with TRBD1 matching 9 bases. V gave up 0 bases and J gave up 5 bases; unmatched junction bases: 0. The V gene's germline CDR1 is SGDLS and CDR2 YYNGEE. This CDR3 spans 15 amino acids. The CDR3 sequence: CASSVGDRDNSPLHF. Here the CDR3 DNA reads TGTGCCAGCAGCGTAGGGGACAGGGATAATTCACCCCTCCACTTT.

The chain joins TRBV3-1 (or the pseudogene TRBV3-2) to TRBJ2-7, with 10 nucleotides matching TRBD1. Germline-derived CDR1 and CDR2 are LGHDT and YNNKEL (reference sequence). The V and J ends lost 5 bases and 1 base, in that order; junction bases with no gene match: 5. This CDR3 region has 15 residues. The DNA of the CDR3 is TGTGCCAGCAGCTCCAGGACAGGGGGATCCTACGAGCAGTACTTC. This codes for CASSSRTGGSYEQYF.

J is TRBJ1-2 and V is TRBV7-9, with D possibly TRBD1 on 5 matching bases. The CDR3 has 15 amino acids. Germline lookup yields CDR1 SEHNR and CDR2 FQNEAQ (reference sequence). Trimming stripped 2 bases from V and 7 bases from J, with 17 bases between. For the CDR3, the DNA is TGTGCCAGCAGCTTACCCGGGGGAAAGGCAGGTGGCTACACCTTC. As protein: CASSLPGGKAGGYTF. The whole variable domain, remainder taken from reference TRBV7-9 and TRBJ1-2, is DTGVSQNPRHKITKRGQNVTFRCDPISEHNRLYWYRQTLGQGPEFLTYFQNEAQLEKSRLLSDRFSAERPKGSFSTLEIQRTEQGDSAMYLCASSLPGGKAGGYTFGSGTRLTVV.

The chain joins TRBV6-1 to TRBJ1-3, with D possibly matching TRBD1 (6 bases). The V and J ends lost 2 bases and 4 bases respectively, with 15 bases between them. The CDR3 spans 16 residues. Per the germline V gene, CDR1 is MNHNS and CDR2 is SASEGT. The CDR3 DNA is TGTGCCAGCAGTGAAACCTGGACAGAGTGGGGAAACACCATATATTTT. It codes for CASSETWTEWGNTIYF.

The chain links TRBV7-9 to TRBJ2-3; tentatively, D is TRBD2 (5 bases). The length of the CDR3 is 16 residues. Germline lookup yields CDR1 SEHNR and CDR2 FQNEAQ (reference sequence). V was shortened by 5 bases and J by 0 bases, with 15 bases between the two germline ends. The CDR3 spells CASSRPPSRSTDTQYF. The CDR3 bases are TGTGCCAGCAGCCGCCCTCCTAGCCGAAGCACAGATACGCAGTATTTT. The full variable domain, in which reference TRBV7-9 and TRBJ2-3 provide the parts outside the CDR3, is DTGVSQNPRHKITKRGQNVTFRCDPISEHNRLYWYRQTLGQGPEFLTYFQNEAQLEKSRLLSDRFSAERPKGSFSTLEIQRTEQGDSAMYLCASSRPPSRSTDTQYFGPGTRLTVL.

The chain has TRBV7-9 and TRBJ2-1, with D perhaps TRBD2 (7 bases). The CDR3 extends over 11 amino acids. V shed 6 bases and J shed 9 bases, with 9 bases lying between them. The germline V gene has CDR1 SEHNR and CDR2 FQNEAQ (reference sequence). CDR3 nucleotides: TGTGCCAGCAGAGGGGGGGCTGAGCAGTTCTTC. Its protein is CASRGGAEQFF.

The CDR3 DNA sequence: TGTGCCACCCTCCTGACAGGGGGCAACACTGAAGCTTTCTTT. This codes for CATLLTGGNTEAFF. The chain uses TRBV10-3 and TRBJ1-1, with 10 bases identical to TRBD1. CDR3 size: 14 residues. The V gene end was trimmed by 10 bases and the J gene end by 2 bases; junction bases not matched to a gene: 7. Per germline, CDR1 ENHRY and CDR2 SYGVKD.

This chain joins TRBV28 and TRBJ2-1; 13 bases align to TRBD2. The CDR3 runs 16 residues. The germline V gene encodes CDR1 MDHEN and CDR2 SYDVKM. The V gene end was trimmed by 1 base and the J gene end by 5 bases; junction bases not matched to a gene: 2. The CDR3 bases are TGTGCCAGCAGTTTATTAGGACTAGCGGGGGACAATGAGCAGTTCTTC. It codes for CASSLLGLAGDNEQFF. Complete variable domain (other parts from reference TRBV28 and TRBJ2-1): DVKVTQSSRYLVKRTGEKVFLECVQDMDHENMFWYRQDPGLGLRLIYFSYDVKMKEKGDIPEGYSVSREKKERFSLILESASTNQTSMYLCASSLLGLAGDNEQFFGPGTRLTVL.